Listed here are 23 T cell receptor beta chains from one sample, sequenced in a study of CD8 T cells in ankylosing spondylitis. Study-level results: One TCR beta motif, made up of roughly 8 highly homologous variants, appeared characteristic of ankylosing spondylitis blood.

Their specific antigens are unknown. One entry per CDR3 protein, called by TCRdb with MiXCR from the 5' RACE reads. The sample includes under 550,000 distinct CDR3 sequences, roughly 26% of them seen just once. Sequencing input: blood, either unsorted or a sorted T cell fraction (not recorded which). The receptors stem from a male donor with ankylosing spondylitis.

The rearrangement uses TRBV11-2 and TRBJ1-4; D perhaps matches TRBD1 (5 bases). Looked up from germline, CDR1 is SGHAT and CDR2 is FQNNGV. This CDR3 region has 15 residues. V dropped 5 bases and J dropped 4 bases, with 14 bases sitting between them. The CDR3 DNA is TGTGCCAGCAGCCACCCAAGCCAGGGTAATGAAAAACTGTTTTTT. Translated, it gives CASSHPSQGNEKLFF.

This clonotype was seen a few times. This chain uses TRBV20-1 with TRBJ1-2, with unresolved D. The germline gives CDR1 DFQATT, CDR2 SNEGSKA (reference sequence). V gave up 6 bases and J gave up 6 bases, with 17 bases separating them. This CDR3 has 13 amino acids. This CDR3 is CSAPSGFLHGYTF. The CDR3 bases are TGCAGTGCCCCTTCGGGTTTTCTCCATGGCTACACCTTC.

This clonotype has more than one count but fewer than ten. The rearrangement uses TRBV7-2 and TRBJ2-1; no clear D gene. V lost 2 bases and J 6 bases, leaving 17 bases between the germline ends. Germline V lookup: CDR1 SGHTA, CDR2 FQGNSA. The CDR3 is made up of 16 amino acids. CDR3 amino acids: CASSLFLDLGSNEQFF. CDR3 DNA: TGTGCCAGCAGCTTATTTTTGGACCTCGGGTCCAATGAGCAGTTCTTC.

The chain recombines TRBV7-9 with TRBJ2-1; possibly TRBD2 for D (5 bases). CDR3 length equals 14 residues. Trimming removed 8 bases at V and 1 base at J, with 12 bases between. CDR1 and CDR2 (germline): SEHNR, FQNEAQ (reference sequence). This CDR3 is CASAGGRSYNEQFF. CDR3 DNA: TGTGCCAGCGCGGGCGGAAGATCCTACAATGAGCAGTTCTTC.

This clonotype has at least ten counts. The rearrangement uses TRBV24-1 and TRBJ1-1; D ambiguous. The CDR3 has 13 residues. CDR1 is KGHDR, CDR2 SFDVKD, per germline. The V gene lost 4 bases and the J gene lost 11 bases, with 16 bases spanning the gap. CDR3 coding DNA: TGTGCCACCAGTGAGTCGGGTGACACTTTTGCTTTCTTT. Its protein is CATSESGDTFAFF.

The chain joins TRBV20-1 to TRBJ2-7, with D unresolved. Between the trimmed V and J ends, which lost 0 bases and 6 bases, there was a span of 12 bases. The CDR3 runs 13 residues. Germline CDR1 and CDR2: DFQATT and SNEGSKA (reference sequence). The CDR3 DNA is TGCAGTGCTAGAGATCTGGGCAGAGGCGAGCAGTACGTC. This gives the protein CSARDLGRGEQYV.

The rearrangement links TRBV12-5 to TRBJ1-4; D not certain. Germline V gene sequence: CDR1 LGHNT, CDR2 FRNRAP. The CDR3 has 15 amino acids. Trimming shortened V by 5 bases and J by 4 bases, and 14 bases separated the two germline ends. CDR3 nucleotide sequence: TGTGCTAGTGGTCCCTCCTTAGGAGGTAATGAAAAACTGTTTTTT. Translated, it gives CASGPSLGGNEKLFF. The variable domain in full, with the rest retrieved from reference TRBV12-5 and TRBJ1-4, is DARVTQTPRHKVTEMGQEVTMRCQPILGHNTVFWYRQTMMQGLELLAYFRNRAPLDDSGMPKDRFSAEMPDATLATLKIQPSEPRDSAVYFCASGPSLGGNEKLFFGSGTQLSVL.

Many counts were recorded for this clonotype. V and J are TRBV12-3 or TRBV12-4 and TRBJ2-1; 7 positions agree with TRBD2. The CDR3 totals 16 residues. Trimming removed 5 bases from V and 0 bases from J; junction bases left unmatched: 7. In DNA, the CDR3 is TGTGCCAGCAGTCCGTGGGGGGGGAGCTCCTACAATGAGCAGTTCTTC. Residues: CASSPWGGSSYNEQFF.

The rearrangement uses TRBV28 and TRBJ2-7, with 10 bases identical to TRBD1. The CDR3 loop spans 15 amino acids. Germline lookup yields CDR1 MDHEN and CDR2 SYDVKM. The trim removed 2 bases at V and 4 bases at J, leaving 5 bases unmatched. DNA for the CDR3: TGTGCCAGCAGTTTAAGCGGACAGGGGGTATACGAGCAGTACGTC. Its protein product is CASSLSGQGVYEQYV.

This clonotype showed up just a few times. This chain links TRBV28 with TRBJ1-5; a weak D match, TRBD1 (6 bases). This CDR3 has 17 residues. V lost 4 bases and J 2 bases, leaving 18 bases between the germline ends. Per the germline V gene, CDR1 is MDHEN and CDR2 is SYDVKM. CDR3 sequence reads: CASSSAAWGLGNQPQHF. In nucleotides, the CDR3 is TGTGCCAGCAGTTCTGCGGCGTGGGGGCTGGGCAATCAGCCCCAGCATTTT. The variable domain in full, with the rest retrieved from reference TRBV28 and TRBJ1-5, is DVKVTQSSRYLVKRTGEKVFLECVQDMDHENMFWYRQDPGLGLRLIYFSYDVKMKEKGDIPEGYSVSREKKERFSLILESASTNQTSMYLCASSSAAWGLGNQPQHFGDGTRLSIL.

This clonotype was counted between two and nine times. A much more abundant neighbour one base away suggests this may be a read error. This chain connects TRBV20-1 to TRBJ2-1; the match to TRBD1 covers 9 bases. The CDR3 consists of 14 residues. The V gene end was trimmed by 1 base and the J gene end by 5 bases; junction bases not matched to a gene: 3. Germline V gene sequence: CDR1 DFQATT, CDR2 SNEGSKA (reference sequence). The CDR3 reads CSARVGQGHNEQFF. CDR3 coding DNA: TGCAGTGCTAGAGTAGGACAGGGGCACAATGAGCAGTTCTTC.

The chain carries TRBV15 and TRBJ2-5; D is possibly TRBD2 (5 bases). V shed 0 bases and J shed 4 bases, with 18 bases lying between them. Germline V lookup: CDR1 LNHNV, CDR2 YYDKDF (reference sequence). CDR3 size: 17 residues. The CDR3 DNA sequence: TGTGCCACCAGCAGAGATCCAGTGGTGAGGGCAGGAGAGACCCAGTACTTC. It codes for CATSRDPVVRAGETQYF.

Here the CDR3 DNA reads TGTGCCAGCAGGGTGACGGTTAATAATTCACCCCTCCACTTT. This gives the protein CASRVTVNNSPLHF. The genes are TRBV2 and TRBJ1-6; no firm D call. The V end was cut by 6 bases, the J end by 5 bases, with 11 bases between. The CDR3 runs to 14 residues. From germline, CDR1 is SNHLY and CDR2 FYNNEI.

The chain employs TRBV15 and TRBJ2-5; TRBD2 aligns across 7 bases. The CDR3 extends over 15 amino acids. Germline loops: CDR1 LNHNV, CDR2 YYDKDF (reference sequence). Losses at the gene ends were 0 bases for V and 4 bases for J; bases not matched to a gene: 5. In DNA form, the CDR3 reads TGTGCCACCAGCAGAGATGTGGTAGCGGGAGAGACCCAGTACTTC. This gives the protein CATSRDVVAGETQYF.

The chain joins TRBV7-9 to TRBJ1-1; D is unclear. There are 15 residues in the CDR3. Germline loops: CDR1 SEHNR, CDR2 FQNEAQ (reference sequence). V was cut by 4 bases and J by 7 bases, with 19 bases left in between. As DNA, the CDR3 is TGTGCCAGCAGCTCCCCGGAGGCGGGCGGGATTGAAGCTTTCTTT. Residues: CASSSPEAGGIEAFF.

This clonotype turned up a few times. CDR3 nucleotide sequence: TGTGCCACCAGCAGAGATTTGACACCCGCTGGAAACACCATATATTTT. As protein: CATSRDLTPAGNTIYF. The chain uses TRBV15 and TRBJ1-3; D not certain. Trimming left V 0 bases short and J 2 bases short, with 11 bases between. In germline, CDR1 is LNHNV, CDR2 YYDKDF (reference sequence). This CDR3 comprises 16 residues.

This clonotype was counted a few times. The rearrangement links TRBV27 to TRBJ2-3; 13 bases align to TRBD2. This CDR3 is built from 14 residues. Germline assignment: CDR1 MNHEY and CDR2 SMNVEV (reference sequence). The V and J ends lost 6 bases and 7 bases, in that order; junction bases with no gene match: 4. CDR3 sequence (DNA): TGTGCCAGCAGGGGACTAGCGGGGAGGAATACGCAGTATTTT. This sequence encodes CASRGLAGRNTQYF.

This sequence joins TRBV6-6 and TRBJ2-1; 7 positions match TRBD1. The CDR3 has 11 residues. V gave up 5 bases and J gave up 8 bases; unmatched junction bases: 0. Per germline, CDR1 MNHNY and CDR2 SVGAGI (reference sequence). Here the CDR3 reads CASSDRDEQFF. The CDR3 nucleotides are TGTGCCAGCAGTGACAGGGATGAGCAGTTCTTC.

The chain has TRBV11-3 and TRBJ2-7; TRBD2 matches 10 bases. CDR3 length equals 15 residues. V lost 5 bases to trimming and J lost 2 bases; unmatched junction nucleotides: 6. CDR1 SGHNT and CDR2 YENEEA come from the germline V gene. The CDR3 here is CASSIGLAATYEQYF. CDR3 bases: TGTGCCAGCAGCATCGGACTAGCGGCTACCTACGAGCAGTACTTC.

The chain uses TRBV24-1 and TRBJ2-7, with 7 positions matching TRBD1. The CDR3 consists of 11 residues. Germline trimming cut 10 bases from V and 4 bases from J; bases unmatched to any gene: 3. Germline CDR1 and CDR2: KGHDR and SFDVKD. CDR3 sequence reads: CATGDRYEQYF. The CDR3 nucleotides are TGTGCCACAGGGGACAGATACGAGCAGTACTTC.

This clonotype occurred a few times. The chain links TRBV12-3 or TRBV12-4 to TRBJ2-1; weak D call: TRBD2 (7 bases). The ends were cut back, 1 base at V and 7 bases at J, with 17 bases in the middle. CDR3 length equals 16 residues. The CDR3 loop reads CASSLGGGRDKNEQFF. The CDR3, as DNA: TGTGCCAGCAGTTTAGGGGGGGGGCGGGATAAGAATGAGCAGTTCTTC.

This clonotype came up a few times. The chain combines TRBV6-5 with TRBJ2-1; the match to TRBD2 covers 13 bases. Germline lookup yields CDR1 MNHEY and CDR2 SVGAGI. This CDR3 has 16 residues. Trimming took 4 bases from V and 5 from J; bases not matched to a gene: 5. CDR3 in amino acids: CASSSRGLAGNNEQFF. The DNA for the CDR3 is TGTGCCAGCAGTTCTAGGGGACTAGCGGGAAACAATGAGCAGTTCTTC.

The chain couples TRBV7-8 to TRBJ2-3, with 14 bases lining up with TRBD2. The germline gives CDR1 SGHVS, CDR2 FQNEAQ. The CDR3 extends over 17 amino acids. J gave up 4 bases and V 4 bases, and 7 bases lay outside the gene matches. CDR3 protein: CASSSGTSGSTADTQYF. In DNA form, the CDR3 reads TGTGCCAGCAGCTCGGGGACTAGCGGGAGTACAGCAGATACGCAGTATTTT. Using reference TRBV7-8 and TRBJ2-3 for the parts outside the CDR3, the full variable domain is GAGVSQSPRYKVAKRGQDVALRCDPISGHVSLFWYQQALGQGPEFLTYFQNEAQLDKSGLPSDRFFAERPEGSVSTLKIQRTQQEDSAVYLCASSSGTSGSTADTQYFGPGTRLTVL.